The 5 T cell receptor beta chains presented below share a single source sample, sequenced in a study of CD8 T cells in Susac syndrome. It was with random hexamers that 0.5 to 1 ug RNA was reverse transcribed. Using its own MiXCR run on the immunoSEQ multiplex PCR reads, TCRdb lists one record per CDR3 protein. The profile shows 140,000 or so distinct CDR3 sequences, 90% to 96% of them singletons. Sequenced material: CD4+ T cells from PBMCs. The receptors here all came from a human donor with Susac syndrome.

This clonotype has just one count. The CDR3 DNA follows: TGCGCCAGCAGCCAAGTCTCCGGGACAGGGACTAGCAATCAGCCCCAGCATTTT. Encoded protein: CASSQVSGTGTSNQPQHF. The gene calls are TRBV4-1 and TRBJ1-5; 9 bases map to TRBD1. The CDR3 consists of 18 residues. The V gene's germline CDR1 is MGHRA and CDR2 YSYEKL. V lost 1 base and J lost 0; bases outside the gene matches: 7.

The chain employs TRBV29-1 and TRBJ2-4, with unresolved D. Germline assignment: CDR1 SQVTM and CDR2 ANQGSEA. Trimming removed 6 bases at V and 0 bases at J, with 12 bases between. This CDR3 is built from 14 residues. The CDR3 sequence is CSVPEKLAKNIQYF. CDR3 bases: TGCAGCGTCCCAGAAAAACTAGCCAAAAACATTCAGTACTTC. Drawing the rest from reference TRBV29-1 and TRBJ2-4, the complete variable domain is SAVISQKPSRDICQRGTSLTIQCQVDSQVTMMFWYRQQPGQSLTLIATANQGSEATYESGFVIDKFPISRPNLTFSTLTVSNMSPEDSSIYLCSVPEKLAKNIQYFGAGTRLSVL.

This clonotype was detected a few times. The chain has TRBV20-1 and TRBJ2-3, with TRBD1 as a possible D gene (5 bases). Germline assignment: CDR1 DFQATT and CDR2 SNEGSKA (reference sequence). Between the trimmed V and J ends, which lost 5 bases and 1 base, there was a span of 10 bases. This CDR3 is built from 13 residues. The CDR3 DNA reads as TGCAGTGCTGGACAATCCCGCACAGATACGCAGTATTTT. The encoded protein is CSAGQSRTDTQYF.

The V and J genes are TRBV6-5 and TRBJ2-2; 13 bases map to TRBD2. The CDR3 loop spans 14 amino acids. Looked up from germline, CDR1 is MNHEY and CDR2 is SVGAGI. The ends lost 7 bases at V and 7 bases at J; junction bases unmatched: 3. In nucleotides, the CDR3 is TGTGCCAGCAACGGACTAGCGGGAGTCGGGGAGCTGTTTTTT. Protein product: CASNGLAGVGELFF.

The chain is built from TRBV25-1 and TRBJ1-2; D perhaps matches TRBD1 (5 bases). The CDR3 has 14 amino acids. Germline V CDR1 and CDR2: MGHDK, SYGVNS. V was trimmed by 1 base and J by 6 bases, leaving 12 bases between them. The CDR3 spells CASSELGAGDGYTF. The CDR3 nucleotides read TGTGCCAGCAGTGAATTAGGGGCAGGTGATGGCTACACCTTC.